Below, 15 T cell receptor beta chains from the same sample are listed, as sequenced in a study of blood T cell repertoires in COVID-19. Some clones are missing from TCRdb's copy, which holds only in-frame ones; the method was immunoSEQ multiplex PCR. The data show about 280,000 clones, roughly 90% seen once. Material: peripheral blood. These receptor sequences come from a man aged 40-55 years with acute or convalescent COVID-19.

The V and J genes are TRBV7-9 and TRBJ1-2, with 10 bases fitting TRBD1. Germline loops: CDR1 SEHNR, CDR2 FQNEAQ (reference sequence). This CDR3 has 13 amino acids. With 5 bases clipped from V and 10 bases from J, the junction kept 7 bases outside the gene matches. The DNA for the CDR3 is TGTGCCAGCAGCCGGGGGACAGGGGAACCCTACACCTTC. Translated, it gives CASSRGTGEPYTF.

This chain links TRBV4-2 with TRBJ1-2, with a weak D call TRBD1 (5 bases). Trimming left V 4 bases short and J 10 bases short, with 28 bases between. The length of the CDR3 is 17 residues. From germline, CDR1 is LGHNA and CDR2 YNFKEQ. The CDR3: CASSPSVGEGFGTSYTF. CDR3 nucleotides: TGTGCCAGCAGCCCGAGTGTGGGGGAGGGTTTCGGGACTTCCTACACCTTC.

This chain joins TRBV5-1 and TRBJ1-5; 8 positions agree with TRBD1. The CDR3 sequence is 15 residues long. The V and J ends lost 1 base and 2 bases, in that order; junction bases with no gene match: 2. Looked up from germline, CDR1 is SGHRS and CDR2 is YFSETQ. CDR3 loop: CASSLQGARNQPQHF. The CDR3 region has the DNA TGCGCCAGCAGCTTGCAGGGGGCTCGCAATCAGCCCCAGCATTTT.

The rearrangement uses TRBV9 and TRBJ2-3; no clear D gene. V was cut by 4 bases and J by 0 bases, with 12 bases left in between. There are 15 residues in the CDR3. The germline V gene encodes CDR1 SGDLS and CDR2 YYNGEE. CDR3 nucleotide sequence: TGTGCCAGCAGCCCCCCAGGTTCTAGCACAGATACGCAGTATTTT. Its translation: CASSPPGSSTDTQYF.

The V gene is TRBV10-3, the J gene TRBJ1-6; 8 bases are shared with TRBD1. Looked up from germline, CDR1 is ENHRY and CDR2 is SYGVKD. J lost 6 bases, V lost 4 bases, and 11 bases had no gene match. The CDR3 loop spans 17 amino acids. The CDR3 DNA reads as TGTGCCATCAGTGTGGACAGGGTAAGGGGACCTAATTCACCCCTCCACTTT. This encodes CAISVDRVRGPNSPLHF.

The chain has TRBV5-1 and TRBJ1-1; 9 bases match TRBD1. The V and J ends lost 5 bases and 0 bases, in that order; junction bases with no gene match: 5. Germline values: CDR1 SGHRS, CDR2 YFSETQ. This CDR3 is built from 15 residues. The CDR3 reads CASRGQGIMNTEAFF. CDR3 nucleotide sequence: TGCGCCAGCAGAGGACAGGGGATCATGAACACTGAAGCTTTCTTT.

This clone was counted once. The CDR3, as DNA: TGTGCCAGCAGCAAAGTTCAGGGGGGATTCCCCCTGAATTCACCCCTCCACTTT. It yields the protein CASSKVQGGFPLNSPLHF. V gene TRBV21-1 combines with J gene TRBJ1-6; the D call of TRBD1 is as the table states it, not checked on the DNA. TRBV21-1 is reported as a pseudogene. The CDR3 is made up of 18 amino acids.

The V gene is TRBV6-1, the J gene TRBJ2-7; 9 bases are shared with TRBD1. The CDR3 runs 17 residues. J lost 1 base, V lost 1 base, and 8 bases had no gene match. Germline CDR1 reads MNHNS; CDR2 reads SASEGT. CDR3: CASSEDMRGQGSYEQYF. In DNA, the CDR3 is TGTGCCAGCAGTGAAGACATGAGGGGACAGGGTTCCTACGAGCAGTACTTC.

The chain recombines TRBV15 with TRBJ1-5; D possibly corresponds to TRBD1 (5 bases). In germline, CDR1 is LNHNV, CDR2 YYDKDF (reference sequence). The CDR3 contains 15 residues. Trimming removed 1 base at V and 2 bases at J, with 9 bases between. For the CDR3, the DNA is TGTGCCACCAGCAGAGTTGCAGGGCGCAATCAGCCCCAGCATTTT. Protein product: CATSRVAGRNQPQHF.

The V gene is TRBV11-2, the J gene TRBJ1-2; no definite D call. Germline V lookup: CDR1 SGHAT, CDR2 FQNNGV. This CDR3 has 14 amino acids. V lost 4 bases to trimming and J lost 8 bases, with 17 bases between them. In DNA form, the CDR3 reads TGTGCCAGCAGCTCGTATGGCGGGTATGGGGGCTACACCTTC. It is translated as CASSSYGGYGGYTF.

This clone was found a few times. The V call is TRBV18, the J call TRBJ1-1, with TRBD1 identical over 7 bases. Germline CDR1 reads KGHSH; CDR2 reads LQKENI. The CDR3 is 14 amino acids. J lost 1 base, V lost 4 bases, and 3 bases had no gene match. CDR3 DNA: TGTGCCAGCTCACAGACAGGGCGGAACACTGAAGCTTTCTTT. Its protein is CASSQTGRNTEAFF.

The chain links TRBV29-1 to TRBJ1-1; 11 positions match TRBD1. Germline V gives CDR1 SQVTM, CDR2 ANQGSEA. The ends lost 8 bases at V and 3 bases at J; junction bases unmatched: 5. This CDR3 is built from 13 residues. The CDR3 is CSSRDRGYTEAFF. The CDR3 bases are TGCAGCTCTCGGGACAGGGGGTACACTGAAGCTTTCTTT.

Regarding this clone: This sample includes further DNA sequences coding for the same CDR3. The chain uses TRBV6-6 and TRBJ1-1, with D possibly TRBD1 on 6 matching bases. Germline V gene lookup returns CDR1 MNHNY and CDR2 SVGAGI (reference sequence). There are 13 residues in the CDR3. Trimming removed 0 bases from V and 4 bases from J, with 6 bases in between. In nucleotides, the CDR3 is TGTGCCAGCAGTTACTCAGGGGGCACTGAAGCTTTCTTT. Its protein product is CASSYSGGTEAFF.

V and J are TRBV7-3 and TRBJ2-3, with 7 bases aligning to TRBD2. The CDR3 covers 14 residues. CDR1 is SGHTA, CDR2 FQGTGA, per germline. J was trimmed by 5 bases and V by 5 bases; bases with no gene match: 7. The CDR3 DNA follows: TGTGCCAGCAGCGATCGGGGGGAGGAAGATACGCAGTATTTT. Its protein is CASSDRGEEDTQYF. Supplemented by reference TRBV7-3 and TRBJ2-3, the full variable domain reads GAGVSQTPSNKVTEKGKYVELRCDPISGHTALYWYRQSLGQGPEFLIYFQGTGAADDSGLPNDRFFAVRPEGSVSTLKIQRTERGDSAVYLCASSDRGEEDTQYFGPGTRLTVL.

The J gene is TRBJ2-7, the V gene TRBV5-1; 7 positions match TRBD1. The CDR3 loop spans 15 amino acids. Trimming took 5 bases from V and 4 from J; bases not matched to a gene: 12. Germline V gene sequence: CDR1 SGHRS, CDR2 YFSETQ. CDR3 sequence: CASSFVGTVGYEQYF. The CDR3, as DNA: TGCGCCAGCAGTTTTGTTGGGACAGTCGGGTACGAGCAGTACTTC.